This is a list of T cell receptor beta chains from one sample in a study of blood T cells in healthy people across ages. TCRdb re-called the 5' RACE reads through MiXCR, storing one row per CDR3 protein. This table has hundreds of thousands of distinct CDR3 sequences, around 52% appearing once. Material: blood. These receptors originate from a woman of 80 years or more in good health. Each CDR3 is given with its conserved first and last residue. D genes are given only for firm matches. Clone size is given for some rows only: seen once, a few or many times, or a class if the clone is expanded.

clone_size,j_call,v_call,d_call,cdr3_length,cdr3_nt,cdr3_aa
-,TRBJ2-3,TRBV7-9,-,16,TGTGCCAGCAGCTTAGTTTTGGGGGCCTCTATGGATACGCAGTATTTT,CASSLVLGASMDTQYF
-,TRBJ2-5,TRBV13,TRBD2,14,TGTGCCAGCAGCGAGCCGGGAGGGCAAGAGACCCAGTACTTC,CASSEPGGQETQYF
-,TRBJ2-3,TRBV4-1,-,13,TGCGCCAGCAGCCAAGATGAGGGCGGTACGCAGTATTTT,CASSQDEGGTQYF
-,TRBJ1-2,TRBV6-1,TRBD1,14,TGTGCCAGCAGACCCGGCACAGGGGGCTATGGCTACACCTTC,CASRPGTGGYGYTF
few,TRBJ2-7,TRBV3-1,-,12,TGTGCCAGCAGCCATCCCGGGGCCGAGCAGTACTTC,CASSHPGAEQYF
-,TRBJ2-3,TRBV6-5,-,15,TGTGCCAGCAGAACGTATGGGGTGACCCCAGATACGCAGTATTTT,CASRTYGVTPDTQYF
many,TRBJ2-5,TRBV6-5,-,13,TGTGCCAGCAGAGCTACAGGTAGAGAGACCCAGTACTTC,CASRATGRETQYF
many,TRBJ1-4,TRBV5-1,-,14,TGCGCCAGCAGCTTCAGGGCTATTAATGAAAAACTGTTTTTT,CASSFRAINEKLFF
-,TRBJ2-7,TRBV29-1,-,12,TGCAGCGTTGGACAGTTCTCCTACGAGCAGTACTTC,CSVGQFSYEQYF
many,TRBJ1-2,TRBV20-1,TRBD1,14,TGCAGTGCGGCCGGGACAGGGGGTGACTATGGCTACACCTTC,CSAAGTGGDYGYTF
-,TRBJ2-5,TRBV25-1,-,16,TGTGCCAGCAGCCTAGGGCTAGCCACCACAGTGGAGACCCAGTACTTC,CASSLGLATTVETQYF
-,TRBJ1-2,TRBV5-1,-,16,TGCGCCAGCAGCTTGGGCCGGGGGGCGACTAACTATGGCTACACCTTC,CASSLGRGATNYGYTF
-,TRBJ1-2,TRBV28,TRBD1,17,TGTGCCAGCAGTTTAGAAGGGGTGGACAGGGTGAAAAATGGCTACACCTTC,CASSLEGVDRVKNGYTF
-,TRBJ2-5,TRBV25-1,-,14,TGTGCCAGCAGTGCCTACAGGGTTCAAGAGACCCAGTACTTC,CASSAYRVQETQYF
-,TRBJ2-5,TRBV10-3,-,13,TGTGCCATCAGTGACCGAGGGGACGAGACCCAGTACTTC,CAISDRGDETQYF
once,TRBJ2-3,TRBV4-2,TRBD1,16,TGTGCCAGCAGCGAGACTCCAGGGGGTGAGACAGATACGCAGTATTTT,CASSETPGGETDTQYF
-,TRBJ2-4,TRBV21-1,-,14,TGTGCCAGCAGCACCCCCGGGACAGAGAACATTCAGTACTTC,CASSTPGTENIQYF
-,TRBJ2-3,TRBV4-3,-,15,TGCGCCAGCAGCCAAGGGACAGCTAGCACAGATACGCAGTATTTT,CASSQGTASTDTQYF
few,TRBJ2-3,TRBV12-3/TRBV12-4,TRBD2,20,TGTGCCAGCAGTTTTGGACTAGCGGGGGGACTTCTCGAAAGCACAGATACGCAGTATTTT,CASSFGLAGGLLESTDTQYF
-,TRBJ2-7,TRBV5-1,-,17,TGCGCCAGCTCTCATTCCAGGGTCGGACCCACCCCTTACGAGCAGTACTTC,CASSHSRVGPTPYEQYF
many,TRBJ2-7,TRBV28,TRBD1,14,TGTGCCAGCAGTGAACCGACAGGGCACTACGAGCAGTACTTC,CASSEPTGHYEQYF
-,TRBJ2-6,TRBV4-2,-,17,TGTGCCAGCAGCCCTGACTTGTCTCCCATGGGGGCCAACGTCCTGACTTTC,CASSPDLSPMGANVLTF
many,TRBJ2-1,TRBV6-5,-,15,TGTGCCAGCAGTTACTCGGGGGGATCCTACAATGAGCAGTTCTTC,CASSYSGGSYNEQFF
-,TRBJ2-7,TRBV20-1,-,15,TGCAGTGCTAGACCTGGGACTGGAGGTTACAATGAGCAGTACTTC,CSARPGTGGYNEQYF
-,TRBJ1-6,TRBV3-1,-,17,TGTGCCAGCAGCCAAGATCTGGAGGGGCCGCTGGATTCACCCCTCCACTTT,CASSQDLEGPLDSPLHF
-,TRBJ2-1,TRBV4-2,TRBD2,14,TGTGCCGCGGGAGCACTAGCGGGGGACAATGAGCAGTTCTTC,CAAGALAGDNEQFF
-,TRBJ2-7,TRBV6-5,TRBD1,14,TGTGCCAGCAGGCCGGGACAGGGAGTCTACGAGCAGTACTTC,CASRPGQGVYEQYF
-,TRBJ1-2,TRBV3-1,-,15,TGTGCCAGCAGCCAAAGTGCCCATCTCAACTATGGCTACACCTTC,CASSQSAHLNYGYTF
-,TRBJ1-2,TRBV7-2,TRBD1,15,TGTGCCAGCAGCGCACAGGGGGCAGTAATAGAGGGCTACACCTTC,CASSAQGAVIEGYTF
-,TRBJ2-5,TRBV9,TRBD2,17,TGTGCCAGCAGCCCGTACCACGGACTAGCGGGGTGGGAGACCCAGTACTTC,CASSPYHGLAGWETQYF
-,TRBJ2-1,TRBV18,TRBD1,15,TGTGCCAGCTCACTGGACAGGGGGATCTACGATGAGCAGTTCTTC,CASSLDRGIYDEQFF
many,TRBJ2-3,TRBV5-1,-,12,TGCGCCAGCAGCGGGGGCACAGATACGCAGTATTTT,CASSGGTDTQYF
-,TRBJ2-7,TRBV3-1,-,13,TGTGCCAGCAGCCTCGGGACGGACCTTGAGCAGTACTTC,CASSLGTDLEQYF
-,TRBJ1-5,TRBV18,TRBD1,17,TGTGCCAGCTCACCCTCCCAACTAACAGGGGGCAATCAGCCCCAGCATTTT,CASSPSQLTGGNQPQHF
many,TRBJ1-2,TRBV2,-,13,TGTGCCAGCAGTAACGACAGGTTCGCGAGCTACACCTTC,CASSNDRFASYTF
-,TRBJ2-3,TRBV12-3/TRBV12-4,-,14,TGTGCCAGCAGTTTAAGGGCGGGCTCAGATACGCAGTATTTT,CASSLRAGSDTQYF
-,TRBJ2-1,TRBV7-2,-,13,TGTGCCAGCAGCTTGGACCGAACCTACGAGCAGTTCTTC,CASSLDRTYEQFF
-,TRBJ2-2,TRBV5-5,-,14,TGTGCCAGCAGCCTCGTAGAGTTCACCGGGGAGCTGTTTTTT,CASSLVEFTGELFF
few,TRBJ2-2,TRBV6-2/TRBV6-3,-,16,TGTGCCAGCAGTTACACCCTGGACGGGAACACCGGGGAGCTGTTTTTT,CASSYTLDGNTGELFF
-,TRBJ1-1,TRBV15,-,13,TGTGCCACCAGCAGGCAAATGAACACTGAAGCTTTCTTT,CATSRQMNTEAFF
-,TRBJ2-3,TRBV25-1,TRBD2,16,TGTGCCAACAGTGGTCTTAGCGGGGGCCTTACAGATACGCAGTATTTT,CANSGLSGGLTDTQYF
few,TRBJ2-3,TRBV12-3/TRBV12-4,-,15,TGTGCCAGCACCTGGGGGGGGCCTAGGACAGATACGCAGTATTTT,CASTWGGPRTDTQYF
many,TRBJ2-1,TRBV10-3,-,15,TGTGCCTCGCAGGGGGGTAGCGGGGAGTACAATGAGCAGTTCTTC,CASQGGSGEYNEQFF
many,TRBJ2-5,TRBV20-1,-,15,TGCAGTGGGCTAGAAAACAGGGCGGGCCAAGAGACCCAGTACTTC,CSGLENRAGQETQYF
-,TRBJ2-3,TRBV29-1,TRBD2,14,TGCAGCGTTGAGACAGCGGGAGGGGCAGATACGCAGTATTTT,CSVETAGGADTQYF
-,TRBJ1-1,TRBV20-1,TRBD1,13,TGCAGTGCTGTCAGGACAGGGGGCGTCGGAGCTTTCTTT,CSAVRTGGVGAFF
-,TRBJ2-3,TRBV12-3/TRBV12-4,-,11,TGTGCCAGCGTAAAGTGGTATACGCAGTATTTT,CASVKWYTQYF
-,TRBJ1-1,TRBV29-1,-,13,TGCAGCGTTGAACACCCCTTGGGTACTGAAGCTTTCTTT,CSVEHPLGTEAFF
few,TRBJ2-3,TRBV6-1,TRBD2,16,TGTGCCAGCCGGTTGAGCGGGAGTGGTGGCACAGATACGCAGTATTTT,CASRLSGSGGTDTQYF
-,TRBJ2-1,TRBV29-1,-,14,TGCAGCGTTGATCGGGGGCTCAAAAACAATGAGCAGTTCTTC,CSVDRGLKNNEQFF
-,TRBJ1-5,TRBV20-1,-,15,TGCAGTGCTGCCTGGGGGGCATACGACAATCAGCCCCAGCATTTT,CSAAWGAYDNQPQHF
-,TRBJ1-2,TRBV20-1,TRBD1,12,TGCAGTACGAGGGGGCGGACTAAAAGCTACACCTTC,CSTRGRTKSYTF
-,TRBJ2-7,TRBV11-3,TRBD2,16,TGTGCCAGCAGCTTAGTGAGCGGGGGTGATCCCTACGAGCAGTACTTC,CASSLVSGGDPYEQYF
few,TRBJ2-3,TRBV3-1,-,16,TGTGCCAGCAGCCAAGAAAGGAACTTAATGGGAGATACGCAGTATTTT,CASSQERNLMGDTQYF
-,TRBJ2-5,TRBV20-1,TRBD2,13,TGTAGTGCTAGCACTAGCGGGATAAAGACCCAGTACTTC,CSASTSGIKTQYF
few,TRBJ2-1,TRBV3-1,-,14,TGTGCCAGCAGCCAACGACTAGGAGGCAATGAGCAGTTCTTC,CASSQRLGGNEQFF
many,TRBJ2-4,TRBV7-2,-,11,TGTGCCAGCAGCGCCTCCAAAGCTCAGTACTTC,CASSASKAQYF
-,TRBJ2-7,TRBV10-3,-,14,TGTGCCATCAGTGAGGCCTCATATTCCAGGGAGCAGTACTTC,CAISEASYSREQYF
-,TRBJ2-1,TRBV23-1,-,15,TGCGCCAGCAGTCAATCCCAGGGTACCTACAATGAGCAGTTCTTC,CASSQSQGTYNEQFF
-,TRBJ2-7,TRBV28,TRBD2,21,TGTGCCAGCAGTTTATTGTCCCCGTTGACTAGCGGAGTGGGGGCCTCCTACGAGCAGTACTTC,CASSLLSPLTSGVGASYEQYF